This T cell receptor (beta chain) stems from a study of T cell repertoires in ileal Crohn's disease (dated by TCRdb to about 2019). Context from the whole study: The median duration of disease was 7.5 to 9.5 years, and at the time of surgery around 35% of patients were active smokers. A Rutgeerts score above i0 was used to define endoscopic postoperative recurrence. Running in parallel with the study was a multicentre cohort set up to find predictors of early endoscopic recurrence following ileocolonic resection. The study sequenced fewer than 200 mucosal samples from 50 to 65 patients, taken at several locations on the surgical specimen and at postoperative endoscopy. TCR repertoire analysis was done in a few dozen Crohn's disease patients from a prospective multicentre cohort. Postoperative therapy was given to about half of the patients, with thiopurines administered to 11 patients and anti-TNF agents administered to some 17 patients. Every patient underwent surgery because of a complication, which was stricturing disease in approximately 60% of cases and penetrating disease in about 39%. The paper's findings and limits, for the study overall: Only a subgroup of patients, of unstated size, had mucosal CD4 and CD8 T cells sorted and sequenced. More high-frequency clones were carried by sorted CD8 T cells than by CD4 T cells, suggesting that mucosal expansions were mainly CD8. Higher high-frequency clone percentages at surgery were associated with endoscopic recurrence; all patients with clonality above 26.8% (18/57) had recurrence. A significantly higher proportion of clonal expansions was observed in active smokers at surgery than in non-smokers (approximately 26% vs 17%, p=0.02).

Remarks on this clone: The antigen this receptor binds is unknown. There are no base qualities to consult, and no much larger clone falls within one base.

Adults with ileal or ileocolonic Crohn's disease for whom ileocolonic resection was indicated were considered eligible. Whole ileal mucosal biopsies were kept frozen at -80 degrees C prior to DNA extraction. Genomic DNA was isolated from frozen whole biopsies using a TRizol-based method, and the DNA was quantified with a NanoDrop 2000 spectrophotometer. For commercial TCRB immunosequencing, approximately 500 nanograms of biopsy DNA were submitted for each sample. CDR3 regions were amplified from genomic DNA by Adaptive Biotechnology using a two-step, amplification bias-controlled multiplex PCR. In the first PCR, primers covered every V and J gene segment, and in the second PCR, barcodes and Illumina adapters were added. An Illumina instrument was used to sequence the CDR3 libraries. Under the source paper's analysis protocol: Analysis combined the vendor-provided pipelines with custom analysis of raw data in R/Bioconductor under R version 3.3.0. Clonality, ranging from 0 to 1, was calculated as the inverse of the normalised Shannon entropy of all productive clones. High-frequency clones were defined as the share of the repertoire occupied by the top 100 clones, with only clones passing a 95% confidence test being retained. Overlap between samples was measured with the Morisita-Horn index, while repertoire diversity was measured with the Simpson index. TCRdb holds this immuneACCESS table with in-frame rearrangements only. Some clones are missing; in checked studies, unresolved V genes explain under half, and the rest has no known cause. Clonal size and the V and J genes are those of that table, whereas D and trimming came from the DNA. The sample records some 10,000 clones, about three quarters of which are singletons. The ten largest clones add up to approximately 4.2% of the sample.

CDR1 and CDR2 (SGHNT, YYREEE) derive from the germline V gene (reference sequence). The CDR3 contains 15 residues, cysteine and phenylalanine counted. Kept here is only the CDR3 DNA, which spans 45 bases and is read in frame from base 1. V is shortened by 4 bases, J by 2 bases, and the region joining them spans 15 bases. This receptor was obtained from an adult with Crohn's disease. The sample was ileal tissue. The sequence joins TRBV5-4 to TRBJ1-2; the D gene lacks a confident call. The DNA sequence follows: TGTGCCAGCAGCCTAAACACAGAACCCAACTATGGCTACACCTTC. It translates as CASSLNTEPNYGYTF.